The 31 T cell receptor beta chains below were found in one sample sequenced in a study of shared clonotypes between healthy human individuals (dated by TCRdb to 2020 to 2022). Libraries were constructed by the immunoSEQ multiplex PCR assay. TCRdb's version of the immuneACCESS table is confined to in-frame rearrangements and falls short of the full clone set. An unresolved V gene accounts for under half of the shortfall where checked; the remainder is of unknown origin. For this sample there are some 1,900,000 clones; roughly 94% appear just once. Of the sample, around 1% falls within the top ten clones. CD8 naive samples were CD45RO-negative cells positively selected for CCR7, giving a CD45RA+CCR7+ population that excluded TemRA cells. Sequenced: naive CD8+ T cells sorted from blood. The cell subset or site label corresponds to: CD45RA+CCR7+. These receptors all stem from a man between 18 and 29 years old in good health.

This chain uses TRBV10-3 with TRBJ2-3; 9 nucleotides agree with TRBD2. Trimming cost V 3 bases and J 2 bases; bases outside gene matches: 12. Per germline, CDR1 ENHRY and CDR2 SYGVKD. This CDR3 is built from 18 residues. Here the CDR3 reads CAISDPSLTSGDTDTQYF. The CDR3 DNA is TGTGCCATCAGTGATCCTTCATTGACTAGCGGAGACACAGATACGCAGTATTTT.

This clone was counted once. This chain connects TRBV29-1 to TRBJ1-3, with D tentatively TRBD1 (5 bases). Trimming shortened V by 6 bases and J by 0 bases, and 15 bases separated the two germline ends. The length of the CDR3 is 15 residues. CDR1 is SQVTM and CDR2 is ANQGSEA in the germline V gene. CDR3 bases: TGCAGCGTCATCCTGACAGTCGACTCTGGAAACACCATATATTTT. It is translated as CSVILTVDSGNTIYF.

The chain has TRBV19 and TRBJ1-1, with D perhaps matching TRBD1 (6 bases). The V end was cut by 6 bases, the J end by 7 bases, with 18 bases between. The germline CDR1 and CDR2 sequences are LNHDA and SQIVND (reference sequence). This CDR3 has 14 amino acids. The CDR3 coding sequence is TGTGCCAGTAGCCCGACAGGTCTTCTCTATGAAGCTTTCTTT. This encodes CASSPTGLLYEAFF.

This chain uses TRBV4-1 with TRBJ2-4; a possible D gene is TRBD2 (6 bases). CDR3 length: 18 amino acids. Germline V gene data show CDR1 as MGHRA and CDR2 as YSYEKL. V was cut by 0 bases and J by 2 bases, with 17 bases left in between. Here the CDR3 DNA reads TGCGCCAGCAGCCAAGATCAGCTAGCGCCTATCACCAAAAACATTCAGTACTTC. Its protein product is CASSQDQLAPITKNIQYF.

This clone was found once. The rearrangement links TRBV10-3 to TRBJ2-5, with 14 bases fitting TRBD2. V was clipped by 0 bases and J by 1 base; unmatched bases: 4. CDR1 and CDR2 from the germline V gene are ENHRY and SYGVKD. This CDR3 region has 18 residues. The CDR3 loop is CAISESGTSGSLQETQYF. As DNA, the CDR3 is TGTGCCATCAGTGAGTCCGGGACTAGCGGGAGCCTCCAAGAGACCCAGTACTTC.

Points on this clone: The same CDR3 can be traced to other DNA sequences in this sample. The chain links TRBV4-2 to TRBJ2-7, with 10 nucleotides matching TRBD2. V dropped 0 bases and J dropped 1; count of bases not matched to a gene: 0. Germline-derived CDR1 and CDR2 are LGHNA and YNFKEQ. This CDR3 has 15 residues. The DNA for the CDR3 is TGTGCCAGCAGCCAAGAACTAGCGGGATCCTACGAGCAGTACTTC. This sequence encodes CASSQELAGSYEQYF.

This clone appeared once. The identical CDR3 is also encoded by other nucleotide sequences in the sample. The V and J genes are TRBV27 and TRBJ1-1; a possible D gene is TRBD1 (5 bases). The CDR3 extends over 15 amino acids. The V end was cut by 5 bases, the J end by 0 bases, with 13 bases between. CDR1 is MNHEY, CDR2 SMNVEV, per germline (reference sequence). The CDR3 region is CASSLSAGLNTEAFF. The CDR3 coding sequence is TGTGCCAGCAGTCTCAGCGCAGGGTTGAACACTGAAGCTTTCTTT.

This chain joins TRBV30 and TRBJ1-1; D unclear. Germline CDR1 is GTSNPN and CDR2 is SVGIG (reference sequence). This CDR3 is 14 amino acids long. V shed 2 bases and J shed 0 bases, with 10 bases lying between them. The CDR3 sequence is CAWSPSGMNTEAFF. The CDR3 region has the DNA TGTGCCTGGAGTCCGAGTGGGATGAACACTGAAGCTTTCTTT.

Regarding this clone: Different DNA sequences within this sample yield the same CDR3. The V gene is TRBV6-5, the J gene TRBJ1-4; D is unclear. This CDR3 spans 13 amino acids. CDR1 MNHEY and CDR2 SVGAGI come from the germline V gene. V lost 0 bases to trimming and J lost 8 bases, with 7 bases between them. The CDR3 coding sequence is TGTGCCAGCAGTTACTCCCTGGGGGAAAAACTGTTTTTT. This gives the protein CASSYSLGEKLFF.

The J gene is TRBJ2-1, the V gene TRBV5-5; D call uncertain. With 3 bases removed from V and 5 bases from J, the gap between germline ends came to 18 bases. CDR3 length: 16 residues. Germline-derived CDR1 and CDR2 are SGHKS and YYEKEE (reference sequence). The CDR3 spells CASSSEDVGEHNEQFF. The DNA for the CDR3 is TGTGCCAGCAGCTCCGAGGACGTTGGGGAACACAATGAGCAGTTCTTC.

The rearrangement uses TRBV27 and TRBJ1-2; 8 positions agree with TRBD1. This CDR3 is built from 14 residues. The germline gives CDR1 MNHEY, CDR2 SMNVEV (reference sequence). The trim removed 7 bases at V and 4 bases at J, leaving 8 bases unmatched. CDR3 coding DNA: TGTGCCAGCACTCCCGGGACAGGAGGCTATGGCTACACCTTC. The encoded protein is CASTPGTGGYGYTF.

This clone was observed once. Other nucleotide sequences from this sample produce the same CDR3. This chain connects TRBV27 to TRBJ1-5, with TRBD1 matching over 7 bases. CDR1 is MNHEY, CDR2 SMNVEV, per germline (reference sequence). V was clipped by 4 bases and J by 3 bases; unmatched bases: 3. The CDR3 spans 14 residues. The CDR3 spells CASSYTGANQPQHF. CDR3 sequence (DNA): TGTGCCAGCAGTTACACAGGGGCCAATCAGCCCCAGCATTTT.

This chain joins TRBV11-2 and TRBJ2-1; unclear D gene. Trimming cost V 6 bases and J 4 bases, with 16 bases left between them. Per the germline V gene, CDR1 is SGHAT and CDR2 is FQNNGV. The CDR3 has 15 residues. The CDR3 coding sequence is TGTGCCAGCAGTTTATGGGATCTTTCGTACAATGAGCAGTTCTTC. Its protein product is CASSLWDLSYNEQFF.

The chain has TRBV29-1 and TRBJ2-5; D not resolved. The V gene lost 5 bases and the J gene lost 2 bases, with 12 bases spanning the gap. In germline, CDR1 is SQVTM, CDR2 ANQGSEA. This CDR3 has 13 amino acids. CDR3 loop: CSVQPRIQETQYF. The CDR3 region has the DNA TGCAGCGTTCAACCACGGATACAAGAGACCCAGTACTTC. Filled out from reference TRBV29-1 and TRBJ2-5, the complete variable domain reads SAVISQKPSRDICQRGTSLTIQCQVDSQVTMMFWYRQQPGQSLTLIATANQGSEATYESGFVIDKFPISRPNLTFSTLTVSNMSPEDSSIYLCSVQPRIQETQYFGPGTRLLVL.

The rearrangement links TRBV11-2 to TRBJ2-5; 7 bases line up with TRBD2. Germline CDR1 is SGHAT and CDR2 is FQNNGV. Losses at the gene ends were 5 bases for V and 1 base for J; bases not matched to a gene: 7. CDR3 length: 15 residues. CDR3 DNA: TGTGCCAGCAGCATTAGGGGAGGGCCCCAAGAGACCCAGTACTTC. Amino acid sequence: CASSIRGGPQETQYF.

The V call is TRBV4-1, the J call TRBJ1-2; D unresolved. The V gene lost 7 bases and the J gene lost 3 bases, with 15 bases spanning the gap. Germline V CDR1 and CDR2: MGHRA, YSYEKL. This CDR3 has 14 residues. DNA for the CDR3: TGCGCCAGCAAGGTGGTTGGGTCCCACTATGGCTACACCTTC. Amino acid sequence: CASKVVGSHYGYTF.

V gene TRBV29-1 combines with J gene TRBJ2-7; D may match TRBD1 or TRBD2 (5 bases each). V lost 5 bases to trimming and J lost 2 bases, with 16 bases between them. Germline values: CDR1 SQVTM, CDR2 ANQGSEA. The CDR3 loop spans 14 amino acids. The CDR3 region has the DNA TGCAGCGTTCGGTCCCCAGGGAGCCCCTACGAGCAGTACTTC. Protein sequence: CSVRSPGSPYEQYF.

This chain connects TRBV19 to TRBJ2-2, with 8 positions matching TRBD1. J lost 9 bases, V lost 6 bases, and 6 bases had no gene match. CDR1 is LNHDA and CDR2 is SQIVND in the germline V gene (reference sequence). The CDR3 sequence is 13 residues long. CDR3 protein: CASRGQDHRELFF. DNA of the CDR3: TGTGCCAGTAGGGGACAGGATCATAGGGAGCTGTTTTTT.

The genes are TRBV7-2 and TRBJ2-1, with 8 bases lining up with TRBD2. Germline lookup yields CDR1 SGHTA and CDR2 FQGNSA. The CDR3 is 18 residues long. V gave up 4 bases and J gave up 0 bases; unmatched junction bases: 11. This CDR3 is CASSWPGTRESSYNEQFF. DNA of the CDR3: TGTGCCAGCAGCTGGCCGGGGACTAGGGAGAGCTCCTACAATGAGCAGTTCTTC.

J is TRBJ2-5 and V is TRBV4-3; TRBD1 matches at 7 bases. Germline assignment: CDR1 LGHNA and CDR2 YSLEER. The CDR3 runs 18 residues. V was clipped by 0 bases and J by 4 bases; unmatched bases: 14. CDR3 coding DNA: TGCGCCAGCAGCCAAGATATCGGGCAGGGGGTTCTGGGAGAGACCCAGTACTTC. It is translated as CASSQDIGQGVLGETQYF.

The chain uses TRBV6-5 and TRBJ1-4, with unresolved D. Trimming removed 0 bases from V and 8 bases from J, with 10 bases in between. Germline V gene lookup returns CDR1 MNHEY and CDR2 SVGAGI. CDR3 length: 14 residues. This CDR3 reads CASSYSNPGEKLFF. DNA of the CDR3: TGTGCCAGCAGTTACTCGAACCCCGGGGAAAAACTGTTTTTT.

This sequence joins TRBV6-4 and TRBJ2-2; D call uncertain. The germline V gene encodes CDR1 MRHNA and CDR2 SNTAGT. The CDR3 has 15 amino acids. V was shortened by 3 bases and J by 5 bases, with 13 bases between the two germline ends. In nucleotides, the CDR3 is TGTGCCAGCAGTGAAGGAATAGGGAAAACCGGGGAGCTGTTTTTT. This gives the protein CASSEGIGKTGELFF.

The rearrangement joins TRBV7-9 to TRBJ2-1; 11 bases are shared with TRBD2. Unmatched junction bases numbered 5, after V lost 3 bases and J lost 7 bases. Germline CDR1 SEHNR, CDR2 FQNEAQ (reference sequence). This CDR3 spans 15 amino acids. The CDR3 region has the DNA TGTGCCAGCAGCTTTAGCGGGGGGGCCCGTAATGAGCAGTTCTTC. Amino acids: CASSFSGGARNEQFF.

This clone was seen a single time. J is TRBJ1-5 and V is TRBV30; D is unresolved. The CDR3 is 13 residues long. The V gene's germline CDR1 is GTSNPN and CDR2 SVGIG (reference sequence). Deletions cut 5 bases from V and 4 bases from J, with 12 bases between. The DNA for the CDR3 is TGTGCCTGGGGAAGCGGGGAAAATCAGCCCCAGCATTTT. It yields the protein CAWGSGENQPQHF.

The chain links TRBV27 to TRBJ2-3; possible D gene TRBD1, 5 bases. The V gene's germline CDR1 is MNHEY and CDR2 SMNVEV (reference sequence). This CDR3 has 13 amino acids. V lost 1 base, J lost 6 bases, and 8 bases lay in between. The CDR3 reads CASSLLGQDTQYF. In nucleotides, the CDR3 is TGTGCCAGCAGTTTATTGGGGCAGGATACGCAGTATTTT.

The chain is built from TRBV27 and TRBJ2-7; 10 bases match TRBD2. V dropped 6 bases and J dropped 5; count of bases not matched to a gene: 10. This CDR3 has 15 amino acids. CDR1 and CDR2 from the germline V gene are MNHEY and SMNVEV (reference sequence). The CDR3 is CASSSLLAGVHEQYF. CDR3 coding DNA: TGTGCCAGCAGCTCCCTCCTAGCGGGAGTCCACGAGCAGTACTTC.

The V call is TRBV25-1, the J call TRBJ1-1; TRBD1 aligns across 12 bases. The V gene end was trimmed by 6 bases and the J gene end by 5 bases; junction bases not matched to a gene: 1. This CDR3 has 13 residues. Germline V gives CDR1 MGHDK, CDR2 SYGVNS. The CDR3 spells CASRGQGATEAFF. The CDR3 nucleotides are TGTGCCAGCAGGGGACAGGGGGCAACTGAAGCTTTCTTT.

The rearrangement uses TRBV5-4 and TRBJ2-7, with TRBD2 as a possible D gene (6 bases). Germline V gene lookup returns CDR1 SGHNT and CDR2 YYREEE (reference sequence). This CDR3 is built from 13 residues. Trimming cost V 3 bases and J 3 bases, with 10 bases left between them. As DNA, the CDR3 is TGTGCCAGCAGCTCCCGGGACTTCTACGAGCAGTACTTC. Its protein product is CASSSRDFYEQYF. Full variable domain (outside the CDR3, taken from reference TRBV5-4 and TRBJ2-7): ETGVTQSPTHLIKTRGQQVTLRCSSQSGHNTVSWYQQALGQGPQFIFQYYREEENGRGNFPPRFSGLQFPNYSSELNVNALELDDSALYLCASSSRDFYEQYFGPGTRLTVT.

Comment on this clone: The same CDR3 arises from other DNA sequences in this sample as well. The chain carries TRBV6-1 and TRBJ2-7; a weak D match, TRBD1 (5 bases). The CDR3 sequence is 11 residues long. V lost 8 bases to trimming and J lost 4 bases, with 9 bases between them. Germline CDR1 is MNHNS and CDR2 is SASEGT. The CDR3 spells CASGQGYEQYF. CDR3 bases: TGTGCCAGCGGCCAGGGTTACGAGCAGTACTTC.

This rearrangement joins TRBV27 to TRBJ1-6; no definite D call. CDR1 is MNHEY and CDR2 is SMNVEV in the germline V gene (reference sequence). This CDR3 comprises 18 residues. V was trimmed by 6 bases and J by 0 bases, leaving 18 bases between them. CDR3 sequence reads: CASSSLTDISSYNSPLHF. The CDR3 nucleotides are TGTGCCAGCAGCTCACTAACAGACATTAGCTCCTATAATTCACCCCTCCACTTT.

As concerns this clone: Within the sample, other DNA sequences also encode this same CDR3. This chain connects TRBV27 to TRBJ2-2; D tentatively reads TRBD1 or TRBD2 (5 bases each). The germline V gene encodes CDR1 MNHEY and CDR2 SMNVEV (reference sequence). The CDR3 length is 14 residues. V lost 5 bases and J 4 bases, leaving 11 bases between the germline ends. In DNA form, the CDR3 reads TGTGCCAGCAGTCTAGGTGGGGGCACCGGGGAGCTGTTTTTT. Its translation is CASSLGGGTGELFF.